The 4 T cell receptor beta chains presented below share a single source sample, sequenced in a study of cytomegalovirus exposure and HLA in healthy donors. The PCR ran on 60 Vbeta and 13 Jbeta primers. Generated by immunoSEQ multiplex PCR, the TCRdb table keeps only in-frame clones and is missing some. This table holds 150,000 or so clones, around 75% found once. The material sequenced was PBMCs. Receptors were obtained from a man aged 18 to 29 in good health and CMV-seropositive.

This clone was picked up a small number of times. V is TRBV19 and J is TRBJ1-4; 8 nucleotides agree with TRBD1. V dropped 8 bases and J dropped 7; count of bases not matched to a gene: 9. The germline gives CDR1 LNHDA, CDR2 SQIVND (reference sequence). The CDR3 is made up of 14 amino acids. The CDR3 coding sequence is TGTGCCAGTTTTACACCAGGGGGCGGTGAAAAACTGTTTTTT. Protein product: CASFTPGGGEKLFF.

V is TRBV11-1 and J is TRBJ2-7, with TRBD2 matching 7 bases. The CDR3 extends over 12 amino acids. Germline loops: CDR1 SGHAT, CDR2 FQDESV (reference sequence). Trimming took 1 base from V and 7 from J; bases not matched to a gene: 1. This CDR3 reads CASSLGAGEQYF. For the CDR3, the DNA is TGTGCCAGCAGCTTAGGAGCGGGAGAGCAGTACTTC. The full variable domain, rest sourced from reference TRBV11-1 and TRBJ2-7, is EAEVAQSPRYKITEKSQAVAFWCDPISGHATLYWYRQILGQGPELLVQFQDESVVDDSQLPKDRFSAERLKGVDSTLKIQPAELGDSAMYLCASSLGAGEQYFGPGTRLTVT.

This clone has a handful of counts. The rearrangement uses TRBV5-4 and TRBJ2-6; 7 positions match TRBD1. V trimming: 3 bases; J trimming: 2 bases; junction bases outside the gene matches: 5. The CDR3 has 16 residues. CDR1 is SGHNT and CDR2 is YYREEE in the germline V gene (reference sequence). The CDR3 nucleotides read TGTGCCAGCAGCTCTCGGACAGGTACTGGGGCCAACGTCCTGACTTTC. Encoded protein: CASSSRTGTGANVLTF.

The V call is TRBV5-6, the J call TRBJ2-3, with 8 positions matching TRBD2. Losses at the gene ends were 1 base for V and 0 bases for J; bases not matched to a gene: 7. This CDR3 is built from 17 residues. Germline V lookup: CDR1 SGHDT, CDR2 YYEEEE. The CDR3 region has the DNA TGTGCCAGCAGCTTGCCCATAGCGGGGACTAGCACAGATACGCAGTATTTT. Protein product: CASSLPIAGTSTDTQYF.